This T cell receptor (beta chain) was obtained from a study of regulatory T cells in long-lasting Graves disease. Broader study findings: Persistent Graves' patients showed reduced TCR diversity versus newly diagnosed patients.

Arm-PCR of CDR3 regions with iRepertoire HTBI primers generated TCR beta libraries. The authors' processing: Identification yielded around 64 TRBV and more than 12 TRBJ segments across samples. Using its own MiXCR run on the multiplex PCR reads, TCRdb lists one record per CDR3 protein. TCRdb, rather than the study authors, made the V and J calls. This table has roughly 350,000 distinct CDR3 sequences, 16% appearing once. Time point in this sample: newly diagnosed GD, antithyroid drugs for less than 3 months. PBMC RNA served as the TCR library source. V lost 5 bases to trimming and J lost 4 bases; unmatched junction nucleotides: 5. The CDR3 is made up of 15 amino acids. Germline CDR1 and CDR2: SGHTA and FQGNSA. Notes on this clonotype: Its target is not known.

Separately, the same data were catalogued under a study of T cells in Graves' hyperthyroidism and ophthalmopathy. This second study notes: Graves' hyperthyroidism without ophthalmopathy progression within 18 months was termed stable. Each diagnosis drew on symptoms, thyroxine, TRAb, thyroid ultrasound and orbital computed tomography findings.

Specimen: peripheral blood mononuclear cells (PBMCs), collected at new diagnosis, from a patient treated with antithyroid drugs. The chain couples TRBV7-2 to TRBJ2-2, with 9 bases fitting TRBD1. This clonotype was sampled from a man aged 40-55 years with Graves disease. CDR3 region: CASSPQGAGTGELFF. The CDR3 nucleotides are TGTGCCAGCAGCCCACAGGGGGCGGGCACCGGGGAGCTGTTTTTT.